The following is a TCR beta chain sequence with its context. Its antigen remains unknown. This specimen comes from a study of blood T cells in healthy people across ages. Study-wide findings and caveats: Per million T cells, TCR beta diversity dropped roughly linearly as age increased.

PBMCs, at least 7 million per sample, were isolated. Then a second PCR, running roughly 7 to 12 cycles, was carried out with a sample-barcoded 5' primer and a J-beta primer mix. MiXCR, applied by TCRdb to the 5' RACE reads, yields one record per CDR3 protein. In the table there are around 1.5 million distinct CDR3 sequences, around two fifths of which are singletons. The sequenced material came from blood. This TCR derives from a woman aged 18-30 years in good health.

This CDR3 is CASSTDIYNEQFF. The CDR3 DNA reads TGTGCCAGCAGCACGGACATTTACAATGAGCAGTTCTTC. J is TRBJ2-1 and V is TRBV12-3 or TRBV12-4, with D possibly TRBD1 on 5 matching bases. The CDR3 is 13 residues long. V lost 6 bases to trimming and J lost 4 bases, with 10 bases between them.